This T cell receptor (beta chain) is drawn from a study of post-analysis software for immune sequencing data. This clonotype has at least ten counts. As yet, its antigen is unknown. Regarding the study as a whole: There was significantly lower normalized Chao1 diversity in multiple sclerosis patients than in controls. Controls had lower frequencies than patients of about 5 TRBV segments, which included TRBV5-6, TRBV5-1 and TRBV20-1.

Unique molecular identifiers were present in the TCR beta cDNA libraries. Yield was some 540,000 cDNA molecules from approximately 0.91 to 9.4 million T cells. A single record per CDR3 protein comes from TCRdb applying MiXCR to the PCR reads. The sample gives over 250,000 distinct CDR3 sequences, 30% to 45% of which show up once; 4.5% to 5.5% is in the top ten. The CDR3 loop spans 20 amino acids. Looked up from germline, CDR1 is DFQATT and CDR2 is SNEGSKA (reference sequence). The J segment lost 0 bases and the V segment lost 3 bases, leaving 18 bases of the junction unmatched. The source is a girl aged 10 to 17 with multiple sclerosis. Sequencing was done on a sample of blood. V gene TRBV20-1 combines with J gene TRBJ2-1; 9 nucleotides match TRBD2. CDR3 in amino acids: CSASGLAGLGVLSSYNEQFF. In nucleotides, the CDR3 is TGCAGTGCTAGTGGGCTAGCGGGGTTAGGGGTACTATCCTCCTACAATGAGCAGTTCTTC.